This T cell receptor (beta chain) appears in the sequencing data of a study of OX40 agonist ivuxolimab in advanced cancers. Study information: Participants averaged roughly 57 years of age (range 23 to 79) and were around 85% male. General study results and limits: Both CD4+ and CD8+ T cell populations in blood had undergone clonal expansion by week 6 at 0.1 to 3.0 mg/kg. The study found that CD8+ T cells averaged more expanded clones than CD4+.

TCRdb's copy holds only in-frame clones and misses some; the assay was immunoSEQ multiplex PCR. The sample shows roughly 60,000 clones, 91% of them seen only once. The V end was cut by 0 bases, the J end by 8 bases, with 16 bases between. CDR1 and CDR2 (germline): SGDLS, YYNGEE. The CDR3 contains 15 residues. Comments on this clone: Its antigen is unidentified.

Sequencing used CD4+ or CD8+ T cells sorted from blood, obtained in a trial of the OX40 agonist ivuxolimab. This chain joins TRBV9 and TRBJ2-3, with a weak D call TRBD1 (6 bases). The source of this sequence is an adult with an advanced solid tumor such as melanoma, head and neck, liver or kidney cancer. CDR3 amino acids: CASSVAVGVGATQYF. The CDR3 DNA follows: TGTGCCAGCAGCGTAGCTGTCGGTGTGGGGGCTACGCAGTATTTT.